These T cell receptor beta chains were read from a single sample in a study of T cell repertoires in cytomegalovirus infection. TCRdb passed the reads through MiXCR, listing each CDR3 protein once. The sample holds some 400,000 distinct CDR3 sequences, 25% to 40% seen once. Material: PBMCs. These receptors all come from a human donor in good health (CMV status not recorded). Some clones in this sample may be carry-over from other donors' samples. CDR3s include the opening cysteine and the closing phenylalanine or tryptophan. A D gene is named only where the DNA matches it firmly. Not every row has a clone size; where given, it reads once, few, many or a size class.

length	V	J	D	size	DNA	CDR3
14	TRBV19	TRBJ2-2	TRBD1	once	TGTGCCAGTATTCGGACAGGTCCCACCGTTGAGCTGTTTTTT	CASIRTGPTVELFF
14	TRBV6-6	TRBJ1-5	TRBD1	few	TGTGCCAGCAGTTACTCCGGGACAGGTCAGCCCCAGCATTTT	CASSYSGTGQPQHF
13	TRBV7-6	TRBJ1-4	NA	NA	TGTGCCAGCAGCTCCAAGGGGGGGGAAAAACTGTTTTTT	CASSSKGGEKLFF
14	TRBV11-2	TRBJ1-2	NA	NA	TGTGCCAGCAGCCCAGACTGGGGGACCTATGGCTACACCTTC	CASSPDWGTYGYTF
14	TRBV7-6	TRBJ2-7	TRBD2	many	TGTGCCAGCACCGTCGGGACTAGCATGGATGAGCAGTACTTC	CASTVGTSMDEQYF
14	TRBV7-8	TRBJ1-1	NA	NA	TGTGCAAGCAGACTCGGGGAGTTGAACACTGAAGATTTCTTT	CASRLGELNTEDFF
15	TRBV7-6	TRBJ2-1	TRBD2	many	TGTGCCAGCAGCTTAGGGTCTAGCGGCTACAATGAGCAGTTCTTC	CASSLGSSGYNEQFF
14	TRBV29-1	TRBJ2-3	TRBD2	NA	TGCAGCGTTGTGCGGGGGATCGGATCAGATACGCAGTATTTT	CSVVRGIGSDTQYF
18	TRBV15	TRBJ2-3	TRBD2	NA	TGTGCCACCAGCAGAGTGGGGGTAGCGGGGGCCTTGGGAGATACGCAGTATTTT	CATSRVGVAGALGDTQYF
14	TRBV29-1	TRBJ2-1	TRBD2	NA	TGCAGCGTCCTTTCCGGTCCTAGCGGAGGTGAGCAGTTCTTC	CSVLSGPSGGEQFF
16	TRBV6-2/TRBV6-3	TRBJ2-2	TRBD2	few	TGTGCCAGCAGTTACGTGGGGGGGGTGACCACCGGGGAGCTGTTTTTT	CASSYVGGVTTGELFF
11	TRBV10-3	TRBJ2-1	NA	few	TGTGCCATCAGTGATTTTAATGAGCAGTTCTTC	CAISDFNEQFF
20	TRBV4-3	TRBJ2-1	NA	NA	TGCGTCAGCAGCCAAGATGGGGGCTGGGGGGCTGGATTGGAGTACAATGAGCAGTTCTTC	CVSSQDGGWGAGLEYNEQFF
15	TRBV10-3	TRBJ1-2	NA	once	TGTGCCATCAGTGAAGGATTTGGGGACAATGGTGGCTACACCTTC	CAISEGFGDNGGYTF
20	TRBV4-3	TRBJ2-1	NA	few	TGCGCCAGCAGCCAACATGTGGTAAGGGGGGCCGAATCGAGGTACAATGAGCAGTTCTTC	CASSQHVVRGAESRYNEQFF
15	TRBV5-1	TRBJ2-1	TRBD1	NA	TGCGCCAGCAGCCCCACCGGGACAGGGCACAATGAGCAGTTCTTC	CASSPTGTGHNEQFF
16	TRBV4-3	TRBJ1-2	NA	few	TGCGCCAGCAGCCAAGAGCAGGGAGTGCTCCACTATGGCTACACCTTC	CASSQEQGVLHYGYTF
14	TRBV6-2/TRBV6-3	TRBJ1-1	NA	few	TGTGCCAGCAGTTACCTCGTGAGTGGCACTGAAGCTTTCTTT	CASSYLVSGTEAFF
16	TRBV19	TRBJ2-1	NA	NA	TGTGCCAGTAGTATTGGCGCGGGGAAATCCTACAATGAGCAGTTCTTC	CASSIGAGKSYNEQFF
14	TRBV5-1	TRBJ2-5	NA	few	TGCGCCAGCAGGACAGACGCGGTTGGAGAGACCCAGTACTTC	CASRTDAVGETQYF
13	TRBV29-1	TRBJ1-2	NA	few	TGCAGCGTTGTCCCCCGTTTCTCCCGGGGCTACACCTTC	CSVVPRFSRGYTF
15	TRBV6-1	TRBJ2-1	TRBD1	NA	TGTGCCAGCAGTGCTCCGGGACAGGGTAACAATGAGCAGTTCTTC	CASSAPGQGNNEQFF
13	TRBV5-1	TRBJ1-1	NA	few	TGCGCCAGCAGCTTGGATCTGTACACTGAAGCTTTCTTT	CASSLDLYTEAFF
14	TRBV28	TRBJ2-1	NA	NA	TGTGCCAGCAGCCCGACGTTCGCCTACAATGAGCAGTTCTTC	CASSPTFAYNEQFF
15	TRBV27	TRBJ2-7	TRBD1	NA	TGTGCCAGCAGACCCGGGACAGGGGGCCTCTACGAGCAGTACTTC	CASRPGTGGLYEQYF
14	TRBV4-1	TRBJ2-2	NA	NA	TGCGCCAGCGCTCGGGGGCGCGACACCGGGGAGCTGTTTTTT	CASARGRDTGELFF
11	TRBV20-1	TRBJ1-2	NA	few	TGCAGTGCTAGAGAAAAGAATGGCTACACCTTC	CSAREKNGYTF
14	TRBV20-1	TRBJ2-4	TRBD1	NA	TGCAGTGCTAGGTGGACAGGCAGGGGAAACATTCAGTACTTC	CSARWTGRGNIQYF
12	TRBV29-1	TRBJ2-5	NA	few	TGCAGCGTTTTACATTCACAAGAGACCCAGTACTTC	CSVLHSQETQYF
15	TRBV14	TRBJ2-3	NA	NA	TGTGCCAGCAGCCAAGGTCCAGGGTTAGGAGATACGCAGTATTTT	CASSQGPGLGDTQYF
15	TRBV12-3/TRBV12-4	TRBJ2-1	TRBD2	few	TGTGCCAGCACCCTTAGCGGGGGGGCCTACAATGAGCAGTTCTTC	CASTLSGGAYNEQFF
14	TRBV7-8	TRBJ1-5	NA	many	TGTGCCAGCAGCTTAACGGTGGGAAATCAGCCCCAGCATTTT	CASSLTVGNQPQHF
14	TRBV7-2	TRBJ1-6	TRBD1	many	TGTGCCAGCAGCTGGACAGGGAATAATTCACCCCTCCACTTT	CASSWTGNNSPLHF
18	TRBV12-3/TRBV12-4	TRBJ1-3	NA	few	TGTGCCAGCAGTATCAACCGCCTCGCGTCGAGCTCTGGAAACACCATATATTTT	CASSINRLASSSGNTIYF
15	TRBV7-8	TRBJ2-7	TRBD2	many	TGTGCCAGCAGCTTAGGGCCAGCGGGGTTACACGAGCAGTACTTC	CASSLGPAGLHEQYF
17	TRBV6-1	TRBJ1-5	TRBD1	NA	TGTGACAGCAGCTCAACCCACAGGGGAGGCGGTAATCAGCCCCAGCATTTT	CDSSSTHRGGGNQPQHF
14	TRBV6-2/TRBV6-3	TRBJ1-2	NA	few	TGTGCCAGCCGACGACGGACTTCTAACTATGGCTACACCTTC	CASRRRTSNYGYTF
14	TRBV28	TRBJ1-1	NA	many	TGTGCCAGCAGTCCTACCCAACACGGAACTGAAGCTTTCTTT	CASSPTQHGTEAFF
12	TRBV19	TRBJ1-5	NA	NA	TGTGCCAGTAGTATCGCCGCCGGGCCCCAGCATTTT	CASSIAAGPQHF
16	TRBV11-2	TRBJ1-6	TRBD1	NA	TGTGCCAGCAGCGCGGCAGGGGGCTCCTATAATTCACCCCTCCACTTT	CASSAAGGSYNSPLHF
15	TRBV20-1	TRBJ1-1	NA	NA	TGCAGTGCTAGAGCCCATCTTAACATCGGGCCTGAAGCTTTCTTT	CSARAHLNIGPEAFF
13	TRBV15	TRBJ1-3	NA	NA	TGTGCCACCAGCAGAGATTTGGGGGCCACCATATATTTT	CATSRDLGATIYF
16	TRBV6-1	TRBJ1-6	NA	many	TGTGCCAGCAGTGAACTGTTGAGCTCCTATAATTCACCCCTCCACTTT	CASSELLSSYNSPLHF
13	TRBV4-2	TRBJ1-2	NA	few	TGTGCCAGCAGCCAAGAGGGGGACTATGGCTACACCTTC	CASSQEGDYGYTF
13	TRBV7-6	TRBJ2-1	NA	few	TGTGCCAGCAGCTTCGGGCACCCTCATGAGCAGTTCTTC	CASSFGHPHEQFF
14	TRBV7-2	TRBJ1-1	NA	once	TGTGCCAGCAGGCCGGACAGAGTAGTCGCTGAATCTTTATTT	CASRPDRVVAESLF
15	TRBV7-9	TRBJ1-2	NA	NA	TGTGCCAGCAGCTTAGGGGAGGGTCTTCCCTATGGCTACACCTTC	CASSLGEGLPYGYTF
13	TRBV18	TRBJ1-2	NA	NA	TGTGCCAGCTCACCAGACAAAACACATGGCTACACCTTC	CASSPDKTHGYTF
14	TRBV25-1	TRBJ2-1	NA	NA	TGTGGCAGCAGTGAACGGCGGTTATACAATGAGCAGTTCTTC	CGSSERRLYNEQFF
14	TRBV7-9	TRBJ1-6	TRBD1	NA	TGTGCCAGCAGCTACAGGGGGGAGAATTCACCCCTCCACTTT	CASSYRGENSPLHF